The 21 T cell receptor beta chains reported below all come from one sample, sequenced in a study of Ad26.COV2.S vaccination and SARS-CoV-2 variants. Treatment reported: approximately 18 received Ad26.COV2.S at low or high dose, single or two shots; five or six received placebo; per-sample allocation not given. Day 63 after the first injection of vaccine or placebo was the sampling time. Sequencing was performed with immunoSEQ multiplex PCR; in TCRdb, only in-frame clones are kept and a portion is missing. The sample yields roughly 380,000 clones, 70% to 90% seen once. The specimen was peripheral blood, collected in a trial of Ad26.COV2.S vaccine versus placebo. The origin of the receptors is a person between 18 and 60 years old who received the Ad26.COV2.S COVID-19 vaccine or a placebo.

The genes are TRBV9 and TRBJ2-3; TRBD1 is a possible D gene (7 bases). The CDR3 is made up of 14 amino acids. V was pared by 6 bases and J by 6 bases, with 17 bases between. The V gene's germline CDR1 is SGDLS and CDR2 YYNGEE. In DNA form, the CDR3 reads TGTGCCAGCAACCAGGCGGGACAGTATGATACGCAGTATTTT. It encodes CASNQAGQYDTQYF.

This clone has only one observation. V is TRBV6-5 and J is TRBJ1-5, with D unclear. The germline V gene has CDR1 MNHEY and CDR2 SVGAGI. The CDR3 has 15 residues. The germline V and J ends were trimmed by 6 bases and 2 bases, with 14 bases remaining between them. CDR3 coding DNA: TGTGCCAGCAGCAAAGGCCCCGAGGGCAATCAGCCCCAGCATTTT. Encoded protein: CASSKGPEGNQPQHF.

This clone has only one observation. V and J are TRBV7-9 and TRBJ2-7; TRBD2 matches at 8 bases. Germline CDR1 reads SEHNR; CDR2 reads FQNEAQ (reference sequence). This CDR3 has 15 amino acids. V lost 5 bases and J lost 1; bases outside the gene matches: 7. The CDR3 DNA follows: TGTGCCAGCAGCCAAGGACTAGCACCTTCCTACGAGCAGTACTTC. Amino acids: CASSQGLAPSYEQYF.

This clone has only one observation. DNA of the CDR3: TGCAGCGTAGGTGGGACAGAGTTGAACACTGAAGCTTTCTTT. This gives the protein CSVGGTELNTEAFF. The chain uses TRBV29-1 and TRBJ1-1, with TRBD1 matching 7 bases. The J segment lost 0 bases and the V segment lost 6 bases, leaving 7 bases of the junction unmatched. This CDR3 has 14 residues. CDR1 is SQVTM and CDR2 is ANQGSEA in the germline V gene.

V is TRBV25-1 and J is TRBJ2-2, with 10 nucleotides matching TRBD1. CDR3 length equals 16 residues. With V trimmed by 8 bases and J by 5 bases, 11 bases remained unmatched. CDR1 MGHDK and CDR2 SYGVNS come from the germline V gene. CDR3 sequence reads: CASENPGQGITGELFF. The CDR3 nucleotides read TGTGCCAGCGAGAATCCGGGACAGGGGATTACCGGGGAGCTGTTTTTT.

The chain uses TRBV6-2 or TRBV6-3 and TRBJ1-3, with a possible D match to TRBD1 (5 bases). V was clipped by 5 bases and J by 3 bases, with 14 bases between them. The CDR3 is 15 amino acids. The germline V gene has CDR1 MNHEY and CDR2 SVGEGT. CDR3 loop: CASSDGGFVGNTIYF. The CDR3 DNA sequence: TGTGCCAGCAGTGACGGGGGGTTTGTTGGAAACACCATATATTTT.

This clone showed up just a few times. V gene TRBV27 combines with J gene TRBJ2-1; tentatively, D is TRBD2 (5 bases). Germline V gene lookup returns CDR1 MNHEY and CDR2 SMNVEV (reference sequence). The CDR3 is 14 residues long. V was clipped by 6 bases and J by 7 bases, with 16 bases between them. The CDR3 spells CASRYGISSNEQFF. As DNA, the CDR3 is TGTGCCAGCAGGTACGGGATCAGTTCTAATGAGCAGTTCTTC.

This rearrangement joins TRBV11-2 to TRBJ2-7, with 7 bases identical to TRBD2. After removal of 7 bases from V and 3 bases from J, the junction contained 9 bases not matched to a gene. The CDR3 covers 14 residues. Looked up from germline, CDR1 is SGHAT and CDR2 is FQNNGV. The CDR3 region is CASTPGGGGYEQYF. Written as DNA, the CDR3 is TGTGCCAGCACCCCAGGTGGGGGGGGCTACGAGCAGTACTTC.

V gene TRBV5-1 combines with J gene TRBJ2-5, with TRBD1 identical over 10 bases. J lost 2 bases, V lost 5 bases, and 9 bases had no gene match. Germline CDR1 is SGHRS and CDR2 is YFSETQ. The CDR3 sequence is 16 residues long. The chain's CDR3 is CASSSWGGQGQETQYF. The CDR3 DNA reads TGCGCCAGCAGTTCCTGGGGGGGACAGGGGCAAGAGACCCAGTACTTC.

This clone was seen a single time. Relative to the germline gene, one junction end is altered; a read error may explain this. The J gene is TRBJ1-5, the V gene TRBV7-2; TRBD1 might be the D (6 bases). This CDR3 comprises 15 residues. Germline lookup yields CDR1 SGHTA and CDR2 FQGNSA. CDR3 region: CASSWGTGSSQPQHF. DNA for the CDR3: TGTGCCAGCAGCTGGGGAACAGGGAGCAGTCAGCCCCAGCATTTT.

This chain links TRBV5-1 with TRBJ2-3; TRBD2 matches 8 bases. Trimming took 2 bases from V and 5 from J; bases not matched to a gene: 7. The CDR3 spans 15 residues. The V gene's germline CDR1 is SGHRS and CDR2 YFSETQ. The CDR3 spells CASSFRDAGGDTQYF. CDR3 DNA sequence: TGCGCCAGCAGCTTCAGGGACGCGGGGGGAGATACGCAGTATTTT.

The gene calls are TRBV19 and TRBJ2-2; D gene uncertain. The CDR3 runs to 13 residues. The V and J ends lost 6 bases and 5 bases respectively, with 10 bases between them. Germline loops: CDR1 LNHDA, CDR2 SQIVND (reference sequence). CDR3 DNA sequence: TGTGCCAGTAGATGGCGGATAACCGGGGAGCTGTTTTTT. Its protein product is CASRWRITGELFF.

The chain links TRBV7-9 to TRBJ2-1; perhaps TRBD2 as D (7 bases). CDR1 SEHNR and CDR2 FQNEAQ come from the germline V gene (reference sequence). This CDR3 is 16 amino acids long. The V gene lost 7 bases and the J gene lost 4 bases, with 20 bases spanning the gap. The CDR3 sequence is CASTPLSGGPYNEQFF. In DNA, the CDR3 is TGTGCCAGCACCCCCTTGTCCGGGGGGCCGTACAATGAGCAGTTCTTC. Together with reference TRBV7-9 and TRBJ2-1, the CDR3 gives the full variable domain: DTGVSQNPRHKITKRGQNVTFRCDPISEHNRLYWYRQTLGQGPEFLTYFQNEAQLEKSRLLSDRFSAERPKGSFSTLEIQRTEQGDSAMYLCASTPLSGGPYNEQFFGPGTRLTVL.

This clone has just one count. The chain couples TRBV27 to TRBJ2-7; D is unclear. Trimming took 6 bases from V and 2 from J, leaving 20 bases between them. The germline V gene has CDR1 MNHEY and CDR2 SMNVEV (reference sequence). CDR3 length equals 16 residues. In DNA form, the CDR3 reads TGTGCCAGCAGCTACCAAGGCCTCCAGGCCGCCTACGAGCAGTACTTC. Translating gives CASSYQGLQAAYEQYF.

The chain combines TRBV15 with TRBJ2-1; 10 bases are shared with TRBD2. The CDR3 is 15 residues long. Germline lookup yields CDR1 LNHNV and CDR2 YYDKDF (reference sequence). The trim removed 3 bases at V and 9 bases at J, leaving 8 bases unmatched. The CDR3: CATSSRAGGPPEQFF. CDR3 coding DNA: TGTGCCACCAGCAGCCGAGCGGGAGGGCCACCTGAGCAGTTCTTC.

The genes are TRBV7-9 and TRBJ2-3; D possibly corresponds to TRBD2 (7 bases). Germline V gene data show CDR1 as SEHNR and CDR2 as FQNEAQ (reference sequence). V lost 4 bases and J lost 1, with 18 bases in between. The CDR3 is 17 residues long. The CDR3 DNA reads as TGTGCCAGCAGCTCCCCTCGGGGGGCGGGTGGCACAGATACGCAGTATTTT. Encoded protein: CASSSPRGAGGTDTQYF.

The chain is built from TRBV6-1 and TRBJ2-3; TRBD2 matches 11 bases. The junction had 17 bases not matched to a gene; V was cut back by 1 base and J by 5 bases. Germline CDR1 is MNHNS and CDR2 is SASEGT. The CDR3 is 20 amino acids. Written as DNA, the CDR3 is TGTGCCAGCAGTGAAGACCTTCAAATAGCGGGAGGGCCGCGTGAAGATACGCAGTATTTT. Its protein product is CASSEDLQIAGGPREDTQYF.

CDR3 residues: CASSINGGGGIQETQYF. CDR3 in DNA: TGTGCCAGTAGTATTAACGGCGGCGGGGGGATCCAAGAGACCCAGTACTTC. The chain combines TRBV19 with TRBJ2-5; 8 positions agree with TRBD2. Germline CDR1 is LNHDA and CDR2 is SQIVND (reference sequence). The CDR3 loop spans 17 amino acids. Trimming at V came to 3 bases and at J to 1 base, leaving 10 bases not matched to a gene. The full variable domain, with the rest looked up from reference TRBV19 and TRBJ2-5, is DGGITQSPKYLFRKEGQNVTLSCEQNLNHDAMYWYRQDPGQGLRLIYYSQIVNDFQKGDIAEGYSVSREKKESFPLTVTSAQKNPTAFYLCASSINGGGGIQETQYFGPGTRLLVL.

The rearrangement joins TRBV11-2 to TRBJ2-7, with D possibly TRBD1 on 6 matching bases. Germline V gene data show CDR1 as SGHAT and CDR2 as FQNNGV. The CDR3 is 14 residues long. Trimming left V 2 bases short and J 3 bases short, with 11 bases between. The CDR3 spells CASSLTRGFYEQYF. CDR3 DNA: TGTGCCAGCAGCTTAACCAGGGGTTTCTACGAGCAGTACTTC.

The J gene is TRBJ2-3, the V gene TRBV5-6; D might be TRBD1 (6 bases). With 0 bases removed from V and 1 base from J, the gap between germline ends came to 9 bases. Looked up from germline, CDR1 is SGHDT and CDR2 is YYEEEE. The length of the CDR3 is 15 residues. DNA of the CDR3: TGTGCCAGCAGCTTGGCGGCAGGGGGCACAGATACGCAGTATTTT. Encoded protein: CASSLAAGGTDTQYF.

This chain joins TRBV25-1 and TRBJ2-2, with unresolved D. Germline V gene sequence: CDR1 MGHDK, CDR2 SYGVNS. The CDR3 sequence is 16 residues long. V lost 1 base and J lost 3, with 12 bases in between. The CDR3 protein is CASSESFGFHTGELFF. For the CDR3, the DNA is TGTGCCAGCAGTGAATCGTTCGGATTTCACACCGGGGAGCTGTTTTTT.